Sequencing of this TCR beta chain was carried out in a study of blood T cell repertoires in COVID-19. About the study: T cells, B-cell-depleted T cells, or PBMCs provided the cDNA or gDNA that served as material.

The CDR3 loop spans 11 amino acids. Original methodology: It was from reference gene primer amplification that nucleated cell counts were estimated. Using immunoSEQ multiplex PCR, the repertoire was profiled, and TCRdb retains in-frame clones only, with some absent. Clone size and V and J calls were adopted from that table, with D and trimming inferred from the DNA. The sample shows more than 80,000 clones, 75% to 90% of them seen only once. Sequencing was done on a sample of peripheral blood. This sequence joins TRBV21-1 and TRBJ2-1; the D segment call TRBD1 is taken from the table without a DNA check. TRBV21-1 is a pseudogene. This TCR derives from a man older than 75 with acute or convalescent COVID-19. The CDR3 region has the DNA TGTGCCAGCAGCCGCAGGGATGAGCAGTTCTTC. Translating gives CASSRRDEQFF.